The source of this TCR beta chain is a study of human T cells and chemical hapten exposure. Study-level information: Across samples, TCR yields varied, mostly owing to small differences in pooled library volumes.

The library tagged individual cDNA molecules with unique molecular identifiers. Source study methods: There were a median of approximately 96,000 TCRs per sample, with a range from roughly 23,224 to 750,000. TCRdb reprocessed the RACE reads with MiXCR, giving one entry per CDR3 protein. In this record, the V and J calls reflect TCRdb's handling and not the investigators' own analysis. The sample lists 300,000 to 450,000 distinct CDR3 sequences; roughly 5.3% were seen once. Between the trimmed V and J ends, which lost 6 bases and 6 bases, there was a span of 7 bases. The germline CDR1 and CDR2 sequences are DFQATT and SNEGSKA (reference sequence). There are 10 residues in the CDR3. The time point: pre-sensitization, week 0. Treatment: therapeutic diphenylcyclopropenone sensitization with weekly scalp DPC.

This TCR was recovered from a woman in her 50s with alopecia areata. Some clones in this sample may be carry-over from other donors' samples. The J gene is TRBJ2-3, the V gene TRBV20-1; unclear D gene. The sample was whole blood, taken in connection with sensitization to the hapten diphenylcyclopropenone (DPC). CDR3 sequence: CSAMKDTQYF. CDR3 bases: TGCAGTGCCATGAAGGATACGCAGTATTTT.